This is a list of T cell receptor beta chains from one sample in a study of T cell responses to AZD1222 COVID-19 vaccine. Generated by immunoSEQ multiplex PCR, the TCRdb table keeps only in-frame clones and is missing some. The sample includes approximately 150,000 clones, 80% to 90% of them seen just once. Material: peripheral blood, obtained on day 0 of AZD1222 vaccination. The receptor source for this set is an adult in good health. Each CDR3 is given with its conserved first and last residue. D genes are given only for firm matches. The size of a clone is reported for some rows only, either as once, few or many, or as a class for expanded clones.

TRBV6-2/TRBV6-3	14	TRBJ2-1	TRBD2	-	CASSTSGRTNEQFF	TGTGCCAGCAGCACTAGCGGGAGGACTAATGAGCAGTTCTTC
TRBV19	17	TRBJ1-1	TRBD1	-	CASSSRTGVGLSTEAFF	TGTGCCAGTAGTTCTAGGACAGGAGTGGGCCTGAGCACTGAAGCTTTCTTT
TRBV9	17	TRBJ2-2	-	-	CASSIFSGGKNTGELFF	TGTGCCAGCAGCATCTTTAGCGGAGGAAAGAACACCGGGGAGCTGTTTTTT
TRBV4-3	14	TRBJ2-1	TRBD1	-	CASSQGQGGDEQFF	TGCGCCAGCAGCCAGGGACAGGGTGGAGATGAGCAGTTCTTC
TRBV7-9	16	TRBJ2-3	-	-	CASSLAYGSNTDTQYF	TGTGCCAGCAGCTTAGCCTACGGGAGTAACACAGATACGCAGTATTTT
TRBV28	17	TRBJ1-1	-	-	CASSLKVSGGRCTEAFF	TGTGCCAGCAGTTTGAAGGTCAGTGGGGGGCGATGCACTGAAGCTTTCTTT
TRBV5-5	14	TRBJ1-1	-	-	CASSSSARLGEAFF	TGTGCCAGCAGCTCCTCCGCGAGACTGGGTGAAGCTTTCTTT
TRBV6-6	15	TRBJ2-2	-	-	CASSRSSGSAGELFF	TGTGCCAGCAGTCGGTCTAGTGGGTCAGCCGGGGAGCTGTTTTTT
TRBV2	14	TRBJ2-5	-	-	CACRDGGTSVTQYF	TGTGCCTGCCGGGACGGTGGGACAAGCGTGACCCAGTACTTC
TRBV21-1	16	TRBJ1-1	-	-	CASSKVGQARNTEAFF	TGTGCCAGCAGCAAAGTGGGACAGGCTCGGAACACTGAAGCTTTCTTT
TRBV30	13	TRBJ1-2	TRBD1	-	CAWSPQGATGYTF	TGTGCCTGGAGTCCCCAGGGGGCGACTGGCTACACCTTC
TRBV5-4	13	TRBJ2-4	TRBD2	-	CASSLTSANIQYF	TGTGCCAGCAGCTTGACTAGCGCAAACATTCAGTACTTC
TRBV3-1/TRBV3-2	14	TRBJ2-7	-	-	CASSPDRSPYEQYF	TGTGCCAGCAGCCCTGACAGGAGCCCCTACGAGCAGTACTTC
TRBV5-4	17	TRBJ2-1	TRBD2	-	CASSRQAGGPGRNEQFF	TGTGCCAGCAGCCGGCAGGCGGGAGGGCCGGGTCGGAATGAGCAGTTCTTC
TRBV10-3	12	TRBJ1-5	-	-	CAISAGDQPQHF	TGTGCCATCAGTGCCGGCGATCAGCCCCAGCATTTT
TRBV7-3	15	TRBJ2-2	TRBD2	-	CASSLGLAGTGELFF	TGTGCCAGCAGCTTAGGACTAGCGGGCACCGGGGAGCTGTTTTTT
TRBV28	12	TRBJ1-1	-	-	CASSPRGAEAFF	TGTGCCAGCAGTCCAAGGGGGGCTGAAGCTTTCTTT
TRBV19	16	TRBJ1-1	TRBD1	-	CASKGGQGAMNTEAFF	TGTGCCAGTAAGGGGGGACAGGGGGCGATGAACACTGAAGCTTTCTTT
TRBV5-1	13	TRBJ2-3	-	-	CASSGAVADTQYF	TGCGCCAGCAGCGGGGCGGTCGCAGATACGCAGTATTTT
TRBV28	15	TRBJ1-5	-	few	CASTPRWMGNQPQHF	TGTGCCAGCACCCCTCGATGGATGGGCAATCAGCCCCAGCATTTT
TRBV3-1/TRBV3-2	15	TRBJ1-5	-	-	CASSQEWGRDQPQHF	TGTGCCAGCAGCCAAGAGTGGGGGAGAGATCAGCCCCAGCATTTT
TRBV6-5	13	TRBJ1-1	-	once	CASSYGWRTEAFF	TGTGCCAGCAGTTACGGCTGGCGTACTGAAGCTTTCTTT